Below, 31 T cell receptor beta chains from the same sample are listed, as sequenced in a study of T cell repertoires in cytomegalovirus infection. In TCRdb, the reads were re-called with MiXCR into one record per CDR3 protein. The sample gives around 430,000 distinct CDR3 sequences, about two fifths of which show up once; 35% to 50% is in the top ten. Antigens for these TCRs are unknown. This material consisted of cultured PBMCs, taken from culture after CMV antigen stimulation. The source is a human donor in good health (CMV status not recorded). Some clones in this sample may be carry-over from other donors' samples.

This clonotype has at least ten counts. This chain connects TRBV7-2 to TRBJ2-7; 8 nucleotides agree with TRBD1. Unmatched junction bases numbered 11, after V lost 1 base and J lost 0 bases. Per germline, CDR1 SGHTA and CDR2 FQGNSA. This CDR3 spans 18 amino acids. This CDR3 reads CASSLVGATGASSYEQYF. The CDR3 bases are TGTGCCAGCAGCTTAGTAGGGGCGACAGGGGCGAGCTCCTACGAGCAGTACTTC.

The J gene is TRBJ2-7, the V gene TRBV20-1; D perhaps matches TRBD1 (6 bases). CDR3 length equals 16 residues. Looked up from germline, CDR1 is DFQATT and CDR2 is SNEGSKA (reference sequence). V was cut by 5 bases and J by 3 bases, with 23 bases left in between. The CDR3 reads CSAVGPGDPRGYEQYF. In DNA, the CDR3 is TGCAGTGCTGTCGGTCCCGGGGACCCCAGGGGCTACGAGCAGTACTTC.

This clonotype turned up a few times. The rearrangement joins TRBV25-1 to TRBJ1-1, with unresolved D. The CDR3 is 13 residues long. Between the trimmed V and J ends, which lost 1 base and 7 bases, there was a span of 10 bases. Looked up from germline, CDR1 is MGHDK and CDR2 is SYGVNS. CDR3 coding DNA: TGTGCCAGCAGTGAATCTTTATACAGTGAAGCTTTCTTT. It is translated as CASSESLYSEAFF.

This clonotype was detected a few times. The chain is built from TRBV18 and TRBJ2-7; a weak D match, TRBD1 (5 bases). This CDR3 region has 14 residues. Germline loops: CDR1 KGHSH, CDR2 LQKENI. V was pared by 2 bases and J by 6 bases, with 14 bases between. The CDR3: CASSPEAGWGEQYF. CDR3 sequence (DNA): TGTGCCAGCTCACCAGAGGCAGGGTGGGGCGAGCAGTACTTC.

The chain links TRBV7-2 to TRBJ1-6; 9 nucleotides line up with TRBD1. The trim removed 3 bases at V and 9 bases at J, leaving 6 bases unmatched. Germline values: CDR1 SGHTA, CDR2 FQGNSA. This CDR3 is 15 amino acids long. The CDR3 is CASSLEQGALSPLHF. CDR3 coding DNA: TGTGCCAGCAGCTTGGAACAGGGGGCGCTTTCACCCCTCCACTTT. Full variable domain (missing parts from reference TRBV7-2 and TRBJ1-6): GAGVSQSPSNKVTEKGKDVELRCDPISGHTALYWYRQSLGQGLEFLIYFQGNSAPDKSGLPSDRFSAERTGGSVSTLTIQRTQQEDSAVYLCASSLEQGALSPLHFGNGTRLTVT.

The table lists this clonotype with a few counts. A read error may account for a junction end that differs from germline. The chain uses TRBV7-2 and TRBJ2-5; D is ambiguous. Germline values: CDR1 SGHTA, CDR2 FQGNSA. CDR3 length equals 13 residues. The CDR3 bases are TGTGCCAGCAGCTTAAGAGCCTTCAGAGCCCCAGACTTC. This sequence encodes CASSLRAFRAPDF. Full variable domain (outside the CDR3, taken from reference TRBV7-2 and TRBJ2-5): GAGVSQSPSNKVTEKGKDVELRCDPISGHTALYWYRQSLGQGLEFLIYFQGNSAPDKSGLPSDRFSAERTGGSVSTLTIQRTQQEDSAVYLCASSLRAFRAPDFGPGTRLLVL.

This chain links TRBV3-1 with TRBJ2-1; D possibly matches TRBD1 or TRBD2 (6 bases each). This CDR3 spans 18 amino acids. Germline V gene data show CDR1 as LGHDT and CDR2 as YNNKEL (reference sequence). V lost 0 bases, J lost 2 bases, and 17 bases lay in between. CDR3 nucleotide sequence: TGTGCCAGCAGCCAAGATTTGGGGTGGGGGGCACCCTACAATGAGCAGTTCTTC. Amino acid sequence: CASSQDLGWGAPYNEQFF.

Here the CDR3 reads CASSSQGVNQPQHF. In DNA, the CDR3 is TGTGCCAGCAGCTCACAGGGTGTAAATCAGCCCCAGCATTTT. The rearrangement uses TRBV7-2 and TRBJ1-5; possible D gene TRBD1, 6 bases. This CDR3 spans 14 amino acids. Germline CDR1 is SGHTA and CDR2 is FQGNSA. Trimming removed 4 bases at V and 4 bases at J, with 11 bases between.

The chain combines TRBV7-6 with TRBJ2-1; D is possibly TRBD1 (6 bases). CDR3 size: 14 residues. The germline V gene has CDR1 SGHVS and CDR2 FNYEAQ. V dropped 2 bases and J dropped 6 bases, with 11 bases sitting between them. The CDR3 region is CASSLFRGGNEQFF. CDR3 DNA: TGTGCCAGCAGCTTATTTAGAGGGGGCAATGAGCAGTTCTTC. The full variable domain, its missing parts supplied by reference TRBV7-6 and TRBJ2-1, is GAGVSQSPRYKVTKRGQDVALRCDPISGHVSLYWYRQALGQGPEFLTYFNYEAQQDKSGLPNDRFSAERPEGSISTLTIQRTEQRDSAMYRCASSLFRGGNEQFFGPGTRLTVL.

This clonotype was seen a few times. The chain is built from TRBV4-1 and TRBJ2-3; TRBD1 matches 7 bases. The ends lost 1 base at V and 1 base at J; junction bases unmatched: 5. CDR3 size: 16 residues. Germline V lookup: CDR1 MGHRA, CDR2 YSYEKL. CDR3 sequence (DNA): TGCGCCAGCAGCCAAGGAGCGACAGGGCGCACAGATACGCAGTATTTT. It specifies CASSQGATGRTDTQYF.

CDR3 residues: CATSRDVTAGSADTQYF. Written as DNA, the CDR3 is TGTGCCACCAGCAGAGATGTTACGGCAGGGTCGGCAGATACGCAGTATTTT. The rearrangement links TRBV15 to TRBJ2-3; the D gene is possibly TRBD1 (5 bases). The CDR3 has 17 amino acids. Germline CDR1 reads LNHNV; CDR2 reads YYDKDF (reference sequence). V was cut by 0 bases and J by 4 bases, with 17 bases left in between.

This sequence joins TRBV7-6 and TRBJ2-5, with D perhaps matching TRBD2 (5 bases). Germline V gene lookup returns CDR1 SGHVS and CDR2 FNYEAQ. This CDR3 spans 13 amino acids. V was clipped by 5 bases and J by 5 bases, with 12 bases between them. The CDR3 DNA is TGTGCCAGCAGCCCCCCCTCGGGGGAGACCCAGTACTTC. Translation: CASSPPSGETQYF.

This chain joins TRBV20-1 and TRBJ1-1; 9 nucleotides align to TRBD1. V lost 5 bases to trimming and J lost 5 bases; unmatched junction nucleotides: 9. Germline V gene lookup returns CDR1 DFQATT and CDR2 SNEGSKA (reference sequence). This CDR3 contains 14 residues. This CDR3 reads CSARTGGSGTEAFF. The CDR3 nucleotides are TGCAGTGCTCGAACAGGGGGCTCGGGGACTGAAGCTTTCTTT.

The rearrangement uses TRBV5-1 and TRBJ2-1, with TRBD2 matching 13 bases. V lost 4 bases to trimming and J lost 11 bases; unmatched junction nucleotides: 12. Germline CDR1 and CDR2: SGHRS and YFSETQ. The CDR3 runs to 16 residues. CDR3 DNA sequence: TGCGCCAGCAGCCAAACTAGCGGGGGGGTTATAACCCAGCAGTTCTTC. This encodes CASSQTSGGVITQQFF.

The chain is built from TRBV24-1 and TRBJ2-3; possible D gene TRBD1, 5 bases. CDR3 size: 15 residues. V dropped 0 bases and J dropped 3 bases, with 9 bases sitting between them. Germline lookup yields CDR1 KGHDR and CDR2 SFDVKD. CDR3: CATSDLPAGTDTQYF. As DNA, the CDR3 is TGTGCCACCAGTGATTTGCCCGCAGGGACAGATACGCAGTATTTT.

This clonotype was counted a single time. This chain uses TRBV7-9 with TRBJ2-3; the match to TRBD1 covers 11 bases. CDR3 length: 15 residues. Germline CDR1 is SEHNR and CDR2 is FQNEAQ (reference sequence). The junction had 9 bases not matched to a gene; V was cut back by 5 bases and J by 8 bases. DNA of the CDR3: TGTGCCAGCAGCCCCGGGACAGGGGGGGGTATTACGCAGTATTTT. It specifies CASSPGTGGGITQYF.

The rearrangement uses TRBV7-2 and TRBJ2-7, with 7 bases identical to TRBD2. The V gene end was trimmed by 3 bases and the J gene end by 3 bases; junction bases not matched to a gene: 5. Germline loops: CDR1 SGHTA, CDR2 FQGNSA. CDR3 length equals 14 residues. The CDR3 spells CASSFGASGYEQYF. For the CDR3, the DNA is TGTGCCAGCAGCTTCGGCGCTAGCGGCTACGAGCAGTACTTC.

This clonotype has a handful of counts. The chain carries TRBV29-1 and TRBJ2-2; possible D gene TRBD2, 6 bases. V was trimmed by 7 bases and J by 1 base, leaving 16 bases between them. From germline, CDR1 is SQVTM and CDR2 ANQGSEA. This CDR3 has 15 amino acids. In DNA form, the CDR3 reads TGCAGCGCCCTAGGTAGCGGACTGAACACCGGGGAGCTGTTTTTT. This encodes CSALGSGLNTGELFF.

This chain connects TRBV14 to TRBJ1-5; D not resolved. Germline CDR1 is SGHDN and CDR2 is FVKESK. The length of the CDR3 is 13 residues. Trimming removed 3 bases at V and 8 bases at J, with 11 bases between. The CDR3 here is CASSQNRYEPQHF. CDR3 DNA sequence: TGTGCCAGCAGCCAGAATAGGTATGAGCCCCAGCATTTT.

V usage is TRBV7-2 and J usage is TRBJ2-1; no definite D call. The CDR3 consists of 14 residues. Deletions cut 0 bases from V and 4 bases from J, with 7 bases between. Germline V CDR1 and CDR2: SGHTA, FQGNSA. CDR3 protein: CASSLADGYNEQFF. CDR3 DNA sequence: TGTGCCAGCAGCTTAGCTGACGGTTACAATGAGCAGTTCTTC. The full variable domain, its missing parts supplied by reference TRBV7-2 and TRBJ2-1, is GAGVSQSPSNKVTEKGKDVELRCDPISGHTALYWYRQSLGQGLEFLIYFQGNSAPDKSGLPSDRFSAERTGGSVSTLTIQRTQQEDSAVYLCASSLADGYNEQFFGPGTRLTVL.

The CDR3 region is CASSIDGTAYNEQFF. DNA for the CDR3: TGTGCCAGCAGTATTGATGGGACAGCCTACAATGAGCAGTTCTTC. The gene calls are TRBV27 and TRBJ2-1; 7 bases line up with TRBD1. The CDR3 runs to 15 residues. Trimming cost V 5 bases and J 2 bases; bases outside gene matches: 6. Per the germline V gene, CDR1 is MNHEY and CDR2 is SMNVEV (reference sequence).

V is TRBV7-2 and J is TRBJ2-1; 7 bases are shared with TRBD1. In germline, CDR1 is SGHTA, CDR2 FQGNSA. V dropped 5 bases and J dropped 3; count of bases not matched to a gene: 1. The CDR3 sequence is 13 residues long. CDR3: CASSRQGYNEQFF. CDR3 coding DNA: TGTGCCAGCAGCAGACAGGGCTACAATGAGCAGTTCTTC.

The rearrangement uses TRBV19 and TRBJ1-5, with D possibly matching TRBD1 (5 bases). The CDR3 sequence is 15 residues long. Trimming removed 3 bases at V and 3 bases at J, with 12 bases between. In germline, CDR1 is LNHDA, CDR2 SQIVND (reference sequence). This CDR3 reads CASSIGARDNQPQHF. CDR3 nucleotide sequence: TGTGCCAGTAGTATCGGGGCCAGAGACAATCAGCCCCAGCATTTT.

A single count supports this clonotype. The chain recombines TRBV12-3 or TRBV12-4 with TRBJ2-3; D is possibly TRBD2 (6 bases). This CDR3 contains 14 residues. The V gene lost 7 bases and the J gene lost 6 bases, with 17 bases spanning the gap. The CDR3 spells CASKKRALRDTQYF. The CDR3 DNA sequence: TGTGCCAGCAAAAAGCGGGCCCTCAGGGATACGCAGTATTTT.

V and J are TRBV7-9 and TRBJ2-5, with TRBD1 matching over 8 bases. This CDR3 is built from 13 residues. The ends lost 7 bases at V and 4 bases at J; junction bases unmatched: 5. Germline V gene sequence: CDR1 SEHNR, CDR2 FQNEAQ (reference sequence). CDR3 sequence reads: CASNTGGRETQYF. CDR3 DNA sequence: TGTGCCAGCAACACAGGGGGGAGAGAGACCCAGTACTTC.

The chain has TRBV6-1 and TRBJ1-5; D possibly corresponds to TRBD1 (5 bases). The CDR3 contains 14 residues. Germline V gene sequence: CDR1 MNHNS, CDR2 SASEGT. Trimming took 5 bases from V and 6 from J, leaving 14 bases between them. CDR3 in amino acids: CASSPLGVSQPQHF. The CDR3 coding sequence is TGTGCCAGCAGTCCTCTAGGGGTAAGTCAGCCCCAGCATTTT.

This chain links TRBV7-6 with TRBJ2-3; D is uncertain. V was clipped by 8 bases and J by 1 base, with 10 bases between them. In germline, CDR1 is SGHVS, CDR2 FNYEAQ. The CDR3 length is 13 residues. This CDR3 is CASAQLGTDTQYF. DNA for the CDR3: TGTGCCAGCGCCCAGTTGGGCACAGATACGCAGTATTTT.

The CDR3 DNA is TGTGCCAGCGGCCGGTCCGGGACAAATGGGGATGAGCAGTTCTTC. As protein: CASGRSGTNGDEQFF. The V and J genes are TRBV12-3 or TRBV12-4 and TRBJ2-1; D might be TRBD1 (6 bases). The CDR3 has 15 residues. The V gene lost 8 bases and the J gene lost 8 bases, with 22 bases spanning the gap.

The chain combines TRBV7-8 with TRBJ1-2; D might be TRBD1 (6 bases). In germline, CDR1 is SGHVS, CDR2 FQNEAQ. The CDR3 runs to 16 residues. V was pared by 5 bases and J by 2 bases, with 18 bases between. The CDR3 loop is CASSPFGQLPNYGYTF. The CDR3 nucleotides read TGTGCCAGCAGCCCATTTGGACAGCTACCAAACTATGGCTACACCTTC. Filled out from reference TRBV7-8 and TRBJ1-2, the complete variable domain reads GAGVSQSPRYKVAKRGQDVALRCDPISGHVSLFWYQQALGQGPEFLTYFQNEAQLDKSGLPSDRFFAERPEGSVSTLKIQRTQQEDSAVYLCASSPFGQLPNYGYTFGSGTRLTVV.

This clonotype has only a few counts. V and J are TRBV7-9 and TRBJ1-1; 8 nucleotides align to TRBD1. CDR1 is SEHNR and CDR2 is FQNEAQ in the germline V gene (reference sequence). This CDR3 spans 13 amino acids. The ends lost 5 bases at V and 7 bases at J; junction bases unmatched: 6. The CDR3 DNA sequence: TGTGCCAGCAGCCTCGGACAGGGTAATGAAGCTTTCTTT. This translates into CASSLGQGNEAFF.

This clonotype was detected a few times. V usage is TRBV7-2 and J usage is TRBJ2-7, with D possibly matching TRBD1 (5 bases). CDR3 length: 14 amino acids. V was cut by 6 bases and J by 2 bases, with 14 bases left in between. Germline V gives CDR1 SGHTA, CDR2 FQGNSA. The CDR3 protein is CASRGADSPYEQYF. CDR3 coding DNA: TGTGCCAGCAGAGGGGCGGATTCCCCCTACGAGCAGTACTTC.